A selection of T cell receptor beta chains follows, all from one sample in a study of T cells in Graves' hyperthyroidism and ophthalmopathy. TCRdb passed the multiplex PCR reads through MiXCR, listing each CDR3 protein once. The repertoire holds hundreds of thousands of distinct CDR3 sequences, with 15% to 19% as singletons. Input material: blood. All receptors derive from a woman aged 18-29 years with Graves' hyperthyroidism. Each CDR3 is given with its conserved first and last residue. The D gene is left open where the match is weak. Clone size is stated in some rows and not others, as once, few, many or a class when expanded.

d_gene	abundance	v_gene	j_gene	CDR3nt	CDR3aa
TRBD1	many	TRBV11-2	TRBJ1-2	TGTGCCAGCAGCCTAATAGGGACAGGGGACAACTATGGCTACACCTTC	CASSLIGTGDNYGYTF
NA	many	TRBV6-1	TRBJ1-1	TGTGCCAGCAGCTCCGGGGAGCTTGGGTTAGCTTTCTTT	CASSSGELGLAFF
TRBD2	many	TRBV25-1	TRBJ2-1	TGTGCCAGCAGTGGAGCCCTAGGACTAGCGCAAAGAAATGAGCAGTTCTTC	CASSGALGLAQRNEQFF
NA	many	TRBV5-8	TRBJ1-1	TGTGCCAGCAGCTTTCTTGAGGTGTCTGAAGCTTTCTTT	CASSFLEVSEAFF
NA	few	TRBV6-2/TRBV6-3	TRBJ1-2	TGTGCCAGCAGTCCCGCCTTTCGGGGGGCTCGGGGCTACACCTTC	CASSPAFRGARGYTF
NA	many	TRBV6-1	TRBJ2-5	TGTGCCAACGGGCGGGGCCGGGAGACCCAGTACTTC	CANGRGRETQYF
TRBD2	many	TRBV20-1	TRBJ2-1	TGCAGTGCTAGGAAAATCAAGCGGGAGTTTATGAATGAGCAGTTCTTC	CSARKIKREFMNEQFF
TRBD1	NA	TRBV13	TRBJ1-2	TGTGCCAGCAGCTTAGGGGACAGGGGGCCCCGCAATGGCTACACCTTC	CASSLGDRGPRNGYTF
TRBD2	NA	TRBV11-2	TRBJ2-7	TGTGCCAGCAGCTTAGAGCGCGGCGGGAGCTCCTACGAGCAGTACTTC	CASSLERGGSSYEQYF
TRBD1	few	TRBV5-6	TRBJ1-2	TGTGCCAGCAGCCTCCGGGACAGTCTCAATGGCTACACCTTC	CASSLRDSLNGYTF
NA	many	TRBV12-3/TRBV12-4	TRBJ2-1	TGTGCCAGCAGTCCCGGGGGACTCTCTGTGTTCTTC	CASSPGGLSVFF
NA	few	TRBV19	TRBJ1-5	TGTGCCAGTAGTATCGCAGGGGTCCTCAATCAGCCCCAGCATTTT	CASSIAGVLNQPQHF
NA	NA	TRBV4-1	TRBJ2-2	TGCGCCAGCAGCCTCGGGGGTTACCTGAACACCGGGGAGCTGTTTTTT	CASSLGGYLNTGELFF
NA	many	TRBV20-1	TRBJ2-7	TGCAGTGCTAGTGTTGACAGCACCCGCGAGCAGTACTTC	CSASVDSTREQYF
TRBD1	many	TRBV10-3	TRBJ2-7	TGTGCCACTGGACCTGGGGACAGACGCTCCTACGAGCAGTACTTC	CATGPGDRRSYEQYF
NA	few	TRBV6-1	TRBJ1-5	TGTGCCAGCGAGGGGAGCGGAAATCAGCCCCAGCATTTT	CASEGSGNQPQHF
TRBD1	few	TRBV5-6	TRBJ1-1	TGTGCCAGCAGCTTGGACAGGCGACCAGGGGGTGGAGAAGCTTTCTTT	CASSLDRRPGGGEAFF
NA	NA	TRBV15	TRBJ2-7	TGTGCCACCAGCAGGCGGGGACGCGGCGGGGAGCAGTACTTC	CATSRRGRGGEQYF
TRBD1	NA	TRBV20-1	TRBJ1-6	TGCAGTGCCGAGGAGCCTGGACAGGAGAATAATTCACCCCTCCACTTT	CSAEEPGQENNSPLHF
TRBD2	many	TRBV20-1	TRBJ2-1	TGCAGTGCTTCCGGGACTAGCGGGGGGTATGAGCAGTTCTTC	CSASGTSGGYEQFF
TRBD1	many	TRBV28	TRBJ1-5	TGTGCCAGCACCCTAGGACAGGGAATGCAGCCCCAGCATTTT	CASTLGQGMQPQHF
NA	few	TRBV4-1	TRBJ1-6	TGCGCCAGCAGACAAAGATTGACAGGCTATAATTCACCCCTCCACTTT	CASRQRLTGYNSPLHF
TRBD2	many	TRBV6-1	TRBJ2-3	TGTGCCAGCATCAACGGAGGGAGGGCAGATACGCAGTATTTT	CASINGGRADTQYF
NA	many	TRBV27	TRBJ2-3	TGTGCCAGCAGTTTACGGCAGGGGAAGGATACGCAGTATTTT	CASSLRQGKDTQYF